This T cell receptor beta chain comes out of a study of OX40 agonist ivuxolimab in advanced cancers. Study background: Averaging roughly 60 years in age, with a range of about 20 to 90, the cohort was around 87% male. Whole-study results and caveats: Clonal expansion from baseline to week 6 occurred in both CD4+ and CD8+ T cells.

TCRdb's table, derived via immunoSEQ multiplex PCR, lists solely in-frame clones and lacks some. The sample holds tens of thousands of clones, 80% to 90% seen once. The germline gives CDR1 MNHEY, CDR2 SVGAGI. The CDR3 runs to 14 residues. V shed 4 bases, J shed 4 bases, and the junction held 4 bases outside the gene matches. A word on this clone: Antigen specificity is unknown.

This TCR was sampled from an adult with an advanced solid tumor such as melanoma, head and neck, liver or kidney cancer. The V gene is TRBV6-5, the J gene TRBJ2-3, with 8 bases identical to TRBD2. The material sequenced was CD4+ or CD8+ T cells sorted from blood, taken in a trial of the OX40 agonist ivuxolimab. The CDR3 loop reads CASSWGTRADTQYF. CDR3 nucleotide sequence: TGTGCCAGCAGTTGGGGGACTAGAGCAGATACGCAGTATTTT.